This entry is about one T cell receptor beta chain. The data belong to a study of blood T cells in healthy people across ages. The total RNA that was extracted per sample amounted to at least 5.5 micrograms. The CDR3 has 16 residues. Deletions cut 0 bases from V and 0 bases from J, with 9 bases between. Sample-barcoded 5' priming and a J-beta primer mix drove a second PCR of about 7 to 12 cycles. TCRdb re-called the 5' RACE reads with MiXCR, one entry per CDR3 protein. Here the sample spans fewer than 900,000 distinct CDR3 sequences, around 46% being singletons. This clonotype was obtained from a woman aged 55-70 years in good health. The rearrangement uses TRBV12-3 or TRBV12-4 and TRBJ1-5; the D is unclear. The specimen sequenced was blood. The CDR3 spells CASSLAALDSNQPQHF. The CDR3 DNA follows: TGTGCCAGCAGTTTAGCGGCCCTCGATAGCAATCAGCCCCAGCATTTT.